This TCR beta chain is drawn from a study of blood T cell repertoires in COVID-19. Sequenced by immunoSEQ multiplex PCR; TCRdb stores in-frame clones only, minus some. The sample holds about 74,000 clones, 65% to 90% seen once. CDR3 length: 15 residues. Germline assignment: CDR1 SGHAT and CDR2 FQNNGV. V lost 4 bases and J lost 16; bases outside the gene matches: 9. Sequenced sample: peripheral blood. The V gene is TRBV11-2, the J gene TRBJ2-2; 16 bases are shared with TRBD2. The sequence was obtained from a man aged 45-60 years with acute or convalescent COVID-19. In DNA form, the CDR3 reads TGTGCCAGCAGCTCCGGGACTAGCGGGGGGGCCCCGGGGTTTTTT. Protein product: CASSSGTSGGAPGFF.